This TCR beta chain was sequenced in a study of spatial heterogeneity in lung cancer. General study points: Circulating ubiquitous expanded tumor TCRs were observed more frequently at resection than at follow-up.

From germline, CDR1 is DFQATT and CDR2 SNEGSKA (reference sequence). Trimming removed 4 bases at V and 2 bases at J, with 20 bases between. This CDR3 is 17 amino acids long. This clonotype is termed medium-sized. Antigen specificity is unknown. From the 5' RACE reads, TCRdb called clonotypes with MiXCR, one entry per CDR3 protein. Of 25,000 to 35,000 distinct CDR3 sequences listed, about 8.1% are singletons. As for time point: sample taken at primary tumor resection. Whole RNA obtained from tumor, nontumor lung or frozen PBMC underwent sequencing without sorting. This receptor was obtained from a female donor with early-stage non-small cell lung cancer. The sequenced sample was PBMCs, obtained at surgery. The gene calls are TRBV20-1 and TRBJ2-2; perhaps TRBD2 as D (6 bases). The chain's CDR3 is CSATRRLEGYNTGELFF. The CDR3 DNA is TGCAGTGCTACTCGACGGTTGGAGGGATATAACACCGGGGAGCTGTTTTTT.